The 16 T cell receptor beta chains presented below share a single source sample, sequenced in a study of T-cell reconstitution after alpha-beta-depleted transplantation in children (dated by TCRdb to the mid-2010s). Receptor amplification or capture employed PCR. Sequencing relied on an Illumina HiSeq 2500. TCR library preparation used molecular barcoding, with unique molecular identifiers applied to normalize quantification of the TCRbeta repertoire. Starting from the raw public reads, TCRdb applied fastp trimming at Q25, assembled clones with MiXCR and retained in-frame beta chains. Under each unique CDR3 protein, matching rows form one entry showing the most common genes and DNA. The sample includes 400,000 to 450,000 distinct CDR3 sequences, with around 46% observed a single time. The ten biggest clones cover under 30% of the sample. The label giving this sample's treatment or condition can be read as: allogeneic hematopoietic cell transplantation with graft depleted of TCRalphabeta T cells and CD19 B cells.

This material consisted of PBMCs, taken before TCRalphabeta/CD19-depleted stem cell transplant. These receptors were obtained from a girl aged 2 to 10 with aplastic anemia, due to receive a stem cell transplant.

The chain links TRBV6-1 to TRBJ2-7; 8 bases align to TRBD1. CDR1 MNHNS and CDR2 SASEGT come from the germline V gene. The V and J ends lost 4 bases and 0 bases, in that order; junction bases with no gene match: 5. CDR3 size: 15 residues. CDR3 amino acids: CASSGGTGVSYEQYF. The CDR3 DNA sequence: TGTGCCAGCAGTGGGGGGACAGGTGTCTCCTACGAGCAGTACTTC.

This clonotype was seen at least ten times. The chain uses TRBV5-1 and TRBJ2-5; D is undetermined. The length of the CDR3 is 15 residues. CDR1 is SGHRS and CDR2 is YFSETQ in the germline V gene. V was pared by 2 bases and J by 2 bases, with 13 bases between. The DNA of the CDR3 is TGCGCCAGCAGCTTACGGCCCAATAGTCAAGAGACCCAGTACTTC. It translates to CASSLRPNSQETQYF.

This clonotype was detected only a few times. The chain employs TRBV3-1 and TRBJ2-1, with 11 positions matching TRBD2. Germline V gene data show CDR1 as LGHDT and CDR2 as YNNKEL (reference sequence). The V and J ends lost 4 bases and 2 bases, in that order; junction bases with no gene match: 4. This CDR3 contains 16 residues. The DNA for the CDR3 is TGTGCCAGCAGCCGGGGACTAGCGGTCCCCTACAATGAGCAGTTCTTC. Protein sequence: CASSRGLAVPYNEQFF.

This clonotype was detected ten times or more. The chain recombines TRBV7-9 with TRBJ1-1; D ambiguous. Germline CDR1 is SEHNR and CDR2 is FQNEAQ (reference sequence). V was shortened by 6 bases and J by 4 bases, with 6 bases between the two germline ends. This CDR3 is built from 11 residues. CDR3 DNA: TGTGCCAGCAGTCGGACCACTGAAGCTTTCTTT. It yields the protein CASSRTTEAFF.

This clonotype has a handful of counts. The chain joins TRBV20-1 to TRBJ1-4; D gene unclear. Germline V gene data show CDR1 as DFQATT and CDR2 as SNEGSKA (reference sequence). Trimming shortened V by 5 bases and J by 0 bases, and 13 bases separated the two germline ends. CDR3 length: 15 residues. The CDR3 DNA reads TGCAGTGCTCCGGATTCGAGGCCAACTAATGAAAAACTGTTTTTT. It codes for CSAPDSRPTNEKLFF.

This clonotype was detected a few times. This chain joins TRBV20-1 and TRBJ2-7, with D perhaps TRBD1 (6 bases). Trimming took off 0 bases at V and 0 bases at J, with 12 bases between the two ends. The CDR3 runs 15 residues. Per the germline V gene, CDR1 is DFQATT and CDR2 is SNEGSKA (reference sequence). The CDR3 spells CSARDPTGLSYEQYF. In nucleotides, the CDR3 is TGCAGTGCTAGAGACCCGACAGGCCTCTCCTACGAGCAGTACTTC.

This rearrangement joins TRBV11-1 to TRBJ2-1, with 9 bases identical to TRBD1. From germline, CDR1 is SGHAT and CDR2 FQDESV (reference sequence). V lost 5 bases to trimming and J lost 0 bases; unmatched junction nucleotides: 2. The CDR3 runs 15 residues. CDR3 in amino acids: CASSDRGGSYNEQFF. In nucleotides, the CDR3 is TGTGCCAGCAGCGACAGGGGGGGCTCCTACAATGAGCAGTTCTTC.

This clonotype was picked up a small number of times. The rearrangement uses TRBV5-1 and TRBJ1-1; no clear D. Germline-derived CDR1 and CDR2 are SGHRS and YFSETQ. The CDR3 consists of 13 residues. V was cut by 4 bases and J by 3 bases, with 10 bases left in between. CDR3 sequence: CASSIQEDTEAFF. CDR3 nucleotides: TGCGCCAGCAGCATTCAAGAAGACACTGAAGCTTTCTTT.

The chain has TRBV10-3 and TRBJ1-1, with a possible D match to TRBD1 (5 bases). The germline CDR1 and CDR2 sequences are ENHRY and SYGVKD. V lost 7 bases and J 4 bases, leaving 16 bases between the germline ends. The CDR3 runs 14 residues. The DNA for the CDR3 is TGTGCCATCACCCGACAGTCCGCTGGCACTGAAGCTTTCTTT. Protein: CAITRQSAGTEAFF.

The J gene is TRBJ2-3, the V gene TRBV20-1; 11 nucleotides line up with TRBD2. The ends lost 0 bases at V and 2 bases at J; junction bases unmatched: 7. The germline gives CDR1 DFQATT, CDR2 SNEGSKA (reference sequence). The CDR3 covers 17 residues. CDR3 sequence (DNA): TGCAGTGCTAGAGATAGCGGGAGGGCCAGGTACACAGATACGCAGTATTTT. Translating it yields CSARDSGRARYTDTQYF.

The J gene is TRBJ2-7, the V gene TRBV20-1, with D possibly TRBD2 on 6 matching bases. Trimming pared 3 bases from V and 6 bases from J, leaving 18 bases between. Germline assignment: CDR1 DFQATT and CDR2 SNEGSKA (reference sequence). This CDR3 spans 14 amino acids. The CDR3 region is CSARSGTQGIEQYF. Written as DNA, the CDR3 is TGCAGTGCTAGGTCCGGGACTCAAGGGATCGAGCAGTACTTC.

The V and J genes are TRBV5-5 and TRBJ2-1; D ambiguous. There are 12 residues in the CDR3. In germline, CDR1 is SGHKS, CDR2 YYEKEE (reference sequence). V lost 4 bases and J 9 bases, leaving 11 bases between the germline ends. The CDR3 loop is CASSPNIFEQFF. CDR3 DNA sequence: TGTGCCAGCAGCCCAAACATCTTTGAGCAGTTCTTC.

V usage is TRBV29-1 and J usage is TRBJ1-2, with a weak D call TRBD1 (5 bases). The CDR3 has 13 amino acids. The ends were cut back, 0 bases at V and 7 bases at J, with 12 bases in the middle. Germline V CDR1 and CDR2: SQVTM, ANQGSEA. CDR3 amino acids: CSVEDTRAAGYTF. CDR3 nucleotide sequence: TGCAGCGTTGAAGATACCAGGGCGGCTGGCTACACCTTC. The full variable domain, completed using reference TRBV29-1 and TRBJ1-2, is SAVISQKPSRDICQRGTSLTIQCQVDSQVTMMFWYRQQPGQSLTLIATANQGSEATYESGFVIDKFPISRPNLTFSTLTVSNMSPEDSSIYLCSVEDTRAAGYTFGSGTRLTVV.

The count of this clonotype is one. CDR3 sequence (DNA): TGCGCCAGCAGCTTGGTTGGGCCTCCGGCCGAGCAGTACTTC. Translating it yields CASSLVGPPAEQYF. This rearrangement joins TRBV5-1 to TRBJ2-7; D remains ambiguous. Germline CDR1 is SGHRS and CDR2 is YFSETQ. V lost 0 bases and J lost 6, with 13 bases in between. The CDR3 extends over 14 amino acids.

The chain is built from TRBV19 and TRBJ2-2; 7 positions agree with TRBD1. V gave up 8 bases and J gave up 0 bases; unmatched junction bases: 0. Germline lookup yields CDR1 LNHDA and CDR2 SQIVND (reference sequence). The CDR3 length is 13 residues. The CDR3 loop reads CASGTANTGELFF. The CDR3 region has the DNA TGTGCCAGTGGGACAGCGAACACCGGGGAGCTGTTTTTT.

This clonotype was detected only a few times. The gene calls are TRBV20-1 and TRBJ2-3; D is possibly TRBD1 (5 bases). There are 14 residues in the CDR3. Looked up from germline, CDR1 is DFQATT and CDR2 is SNEGSKA (reference sequence). V lost 5 bases to trimming and J lost 6 bases, with 18 bases between them. CDR3 residues: CSADPGRVKDTQYF. Written as DNA, the CDR3 is TGCAGTGCTGACCCGGGCAGGGTGAAGGATACGCAGTATTTT.